Listed here are 30 T cell receptor beta chains from one sample, sequenced in a study of memory CD4+ T cells and cytomegalovirus serostatus. Single viable CD3+CD4+CD8-CD45RO+ cells were sorted as the memory CD4+ T cells. Here immunoSEQ multiplex PCR was the method, and the copy in TCRdb shows in-frame clones only, minus some. Seen here are about 82,000 clones, approximately 80% observed once, and the top ten hold around 0.8%. The sequenced sample consisted of memory CD4+ T cells from blood. These receptors were collected from an adult in good health and CMV-seronegative.

The chain uses TRBV15 and TRBJ2-5; D is perhaps TRBD2 (6 bases). Trimming cost V 4 bases and J 1 base, with 16 bases left between them. Germline assignment: CDR1 LNHNV and CDR2 YYDKDF (reference sequence). The CDR3 is 16 residues long. CDR3 residues: CATSTRRGDFQETQYF. CDR3 nucleotide sequence: TGTGCCACCAGCACCCGAAGAGGGGACTTCCAAGAGACCCAGTACTTC. Together with reference TRBV15 and TRBJ2-5, the CDR3 gives the full variable domain: DAMVIQNPRYQVTQFGKPVTLSCSQTLNHNVMYWYQQKSSQAPKLLFHYYDKDFNNEADTPDNFQSRRPNTSFCFLDIRSPGLGDTAMYLCATSTRRGDFQETQYFGPGTRLLVL.

The rearrangement uses TRBV2 and TRBJ2-3, with D possibly TRBD2 on 5 matching bases. V lost 1 base and J 0 bases, leaving 11 bases between the germline ends. Germline V gene sequence: CDR1 SNHLY, CDR2 FYNNEI. The CDR3 is 16 amino acids. Written as DNA, the CDR3 is TGTGCCAGCAGTGAAGGGACCGAGGGTAGCACAGATACGCAGTATTTT. This sequence encodes CASSEGTEGSTDTQYF.

V gene TRBV5-8 combines with J gene TRBJ1-2, with TRBD1 identical over 7 bases. CDR1 SGHTS and CDR2 YDEGEE come from the germline V gene. Trimming cost V 1 base and J 6 bases; bases outside gene matches: 3. CDR3 length: 13 residues. CDR3 residues: CASSLSQGDGYTF. The DNA for the CDR3 is TGTGCCAGCAGCTTGAGCCAGGGGGATGGCTACACCTTC.

This chain connects TRBV2 to TRBJ2-3; D gene unclear. The CDR3 contains 14 residues. Trimming removed 5 bases from V and 2 bases from J, with 11 bases in between. Germline-derived CDR1 and CDR2 are SNHLY and FYNNEI. The CDR3 nucleotides are TGTGCCAGCAGTCGTACGGCTCACACAGATACGCAGTATTTT. Its translation: CASSRTAHTDTQYF.

The V call is TRBV19, the J call TRBJ1-5; D is unclear. V lost 7 bases and J lost 3, with 16 bases in between. CDR1 is LNHDA, CDR2 SQIVND, per germline (reference sequence). The CDR3 length is 15 residues. The CDR3 protein is CASTDEAGFNQPQHF. CDR3 nucleotide sequence: TGTGCCAGTACCGATGAGGCGGGATTCAATCAGCCCCAGCATTTT. The variable domain in full, completed from reference TRBV19 and TRBJ1-5, reads DGGITQSPKYLFRKEGQNVTLSCEQNLNHDAMYWYRQDPGQGLRLIYYSQIVNDFQKGDIAEGYSVSREKKESFPLTVTSAQKNPTAFYLCASTDEAGFNQPQHFGDGTRLSIL.

The chain employs TRBV29-1 and TRBJ1-1; perhaps TRBD1 as D (6 bases). Germline V gene sequence: CDR1 SQVTM, CDR2 ANQGSEA. Trimming left V 8 bases short and J 1 base short, with 11 bases between. This CDR3 is built from 12 residues. CDR3 protein: CSFRGGNTEAFF. For the CDR3, the DNA is TGCAGCTTTCGAGGGGGGAACACTGAAGCTTTCTTT.

The J gene is TRBJ2-5, the V gene TRBV5-1, with 9 bases that match TRBD2. CDR3 length: 16 amino acids. Per the germline V gene, CDR1 is SGHRS and CDR2 is YFSETQ. V lost 4 bases and J lost 1; bases outside the gene matches: 8. The CDR3 sequence: CASSLSGGSGQETQYF. CDR3 in DNA: TGCGCCAGCAGCCTTAGCGGGGGCTCGGGCCAAGAGACCCAGTACTTC.

V and J are TRBV25-1 and TRBJ1-6; D is undetermined. The CDR3 loop spans 12 amino acids. Germline lookup yields CDR1 MGHDK and CDR2 SYGVNS. Trimming took off 6 bases at V and 7 bases at J, with 7 bases between the two ends. The DNA for the CDR3 is TGTGCCAGCAGACAGTTGAATTCACCCCTCCACTTT. Protein sequence: CASRQLNSPLHF.

This clone was recorded only once. The chain is built from TRBV7-9 and TRBJ1-2; possible D gene TRBD1, 6 bases. This CDR3 spans 13 amino acids. V was shortened by 5 bases and J by 2 bases, with 9 bases between the two germline ends. Germline CDR1 reads SEHNR; CDR2 reads FQNEAQ (reference sequence). CDR3 amino acids: CASSPTGNYGYTF. Written as DNA, the CDR3 is TGTGCCAGCAGCCCTACAGGGAACTATGGCTACACCTTC. The whole variable domain, filled in from reference TRBV7-9 and TRBJ1-2, reads DTGVSQNPRHKITKRGQNVTFRCDPISEHNRLYWYRQTLGQGPEFLTYFQNEAQLEKSRLLSDRFSAERPKGSFSTLEIQRTEQGDSAMYLCASSPTGNYGYTFGSGTRLTVV.

V usage is TRBV2 and J usage is TRBJ1-2; D uncertain. CDR3 length: 14 residues. CDR1 is SNHLY and CDR2 is FYNNEI in the germline V gene. Between the trimmed V and J ends, which lost 6 bases and 8 bases, there was a span of 19 bases. The CDR3 is CASSLTLDRWGYTF. The CDR3 DNA sequence: TGTGCCAGCAGCTTAACTTTGGACCGGTGGGGCTACACCTTC.

V and J are TRBV4-2 and TRBJ2-4, with TRBD1 as a possible D gene (5 bases). CDR1 is LGHNA and CDR2 is YNFKEQ in the germline V gene. Deletions cut 0 bases from V and 9 bases from J, with 9 bases between. The CDR3 totals 13 residues. The CDR3 region is CASSQDQGRIQYF. The DNA of the CDR3 is TGTGCCAGCAGCCAAGATCAGGGTCGCATTCAGTACTTC.

This clone appeared a single time. This chain links TRBV6-5 with TRBJ1-6; no definite D call. This CDR3 comprises 14 residues. The germline V gene encodes CDR1 MNHEY and CDR2 SVGAGI. V was pared by 8 bases and J by 8 bases, with 16 bases between. The CDR3 is CASGLREVDSPLHF. The CDR3 DNA sequence: TGTGCCAGCGGGTTACGGGAGGTCGATTCACCCCTCCACTTT.

V usage is TRBV10-3 and J usage is TRBJ2-3, with a possible D match to TRBD1 (5 bases). In germline, CDR1 is ENHRY, CDR2 SYGVKD. The CDR3 sequence is 13 residues long. Trimming pared 2 bases from V and 6 bases from J, leaving 9 bases between. The chain's CDR3 is CAISEGAPDTQYF. CDR3 bases: TGTGCCATCAGTGAGGGGGCCCCCGATACGCAGTATTTT.

The chain uses TRBV30 and TRBJ2-1; 7 bases match TRBD2. The CDR3 totals 12 residues. Trimming cost V 2 bases and J 8 bases; bases outside gene matches: 3. From germline, CDR1 is GTSNPN and CDR2 SVGIG (reference sequence). CDR3 in DNA: TGTGCCTGGAGTAGCGGGGCGGATGAGCAGTTCTTC. Protein product: CAWSSGADEQFF.

This chain uses TRBV9 with TRBJ2-7, with TRBD2 matching over 8 bases. Germline V gene data show CDR1 as SGDLS and CDR2 as YYNGEE. The CDR3 is 13 amino acids. Trimming took 8 bases from V and 2 from J; bases not matched to a gene: 6. CDR3 nucleotides: TGTGCCAGTTCGGGCGGGGGGACCTACGAGCAGTACTTC. Translated: CASSGGGTYEQYF.

This sequence joins TRBV6-1 and TRBJ1-1; D uncertain. Trimming shortened V by 2 bases and J by 4 bases, and 8 bases separated the two germline ends. This CDR3 spans 13 amino acids. CDR1 is MNHNS and CDR2 is SASEGT in the germline V gene. The CDR3 DNA reads TGTGCCAGCAGTGAATTAGGGTCCACTGAAGCTTTCTTT. Translated: CASSELGSTEAFF.

V gene TRBV4-2 combines with J gene TRBJ2-7; D is unresolved. CDR1 is LGHNA and CDR2 is YNFKEQ in the germline V gene. V lost 2 bases to trimming and J lost 4 bases, with 12 bases between them. The CDR3 sequence is 14 residues long. The CDR3 here is CASSQRRGYYEQYF. CDR3 in DNA: TGTGCCAGCAGCCAACGAAGAGGCTATTACGAGCAGTACTTC.

The chain combines TRBV28 with TRBJ1-2, with D possibly matching TRBD1 (5 bases). V lost 6 bases and J lost 7, with 21 bases in between. The CDR3 has 15 residues. Germline V CDR1 and CDR2: MDHEN, SYDVKM. Written as DNA, the CDR3 is TGTGCCAGCAGCGCACTTTCTGGGGCTGAGGGTGGCTACACCTTC. This encodes CASSALSGAEGGYTF.

V gene TRBV5-1 combines with J gene TRBJ1-1, with D maybe TRBD1 (5 bases). The length of the CDR3 is 12 residues. Germline V lookup: CDR1 SGHRS, CDR2 YFSETQ. Trimming shortened V by 3 bases and J by 7 bases, and 10 bases separated the two germline ends. The CDR3, as DNA: TGCGCCAGCAGCTGGGGGGAAGGTGAAGCTTTCTTT. Translating gives CASSWGEGEAFF. Full variable domain (outside the CDR3, taken from reference TRBV5-1 and TRBJ1-1): KAGVTQTPRYLIKTRGQQVTLSCSPISGHRSVSWYQQTPGQGLQFLFEYFSETQRNKGNFPGRFSGRQFSNSRSEMNVSTLELGDSALYLCASSWGEGEAFFGQGTRLTVV.

CDR3 bases: TGTGCCAGCAGTTACACTGGACAGGGTGGCTACACCTTC. Protein: CASSYTGQGGYTF. This chain joins TRBV6-5 and TRBJ1-2; 8 bases are a match to TRBD1. Trimming took 2 bases from V and 7 from J; bases not matched to a gene: 3. Germline V gene sequence: CDR1 MNHEY, CDR2 SVGAGI. CDR3 length: 13 residues.

V is TRBV27 and J is TRBJ1-2; D perhaps matches TRBD1 (6 bases). V lost 5 bases and J lost 8, with 27 bases in between. The CDR3 consists of 17 residues. Germline loops: CDR1 MNHEY, CDR2 SMNVEV (reference sequence). The CDR3 region is CASSLRGGPLTSYGYTF. CDR3 bases: TGTGCCAGCAGTCTCCGGGGGGGCCCGCTTACATCCTACGGCTACACCTTC.

The chain combines TRBV6-1 with TRBJ2-2; D perhaps matches TRBD2 (7 bases). Trimming pared 8 bases from V and 0 bases from J, leaving 13 bases between. The CDR3 runs 15 residues. In germline, CDR1 is MNHNS, CDR2 SASEGT. In DNA form, the CDR3 reads TGTGCCAGCCGCAGGGGAGGGGCGAACACCGGGGAGCTGTTTTTT. This encodes CASRRGGANTGELFF.

The J gene is TRBJ2-2, the V gene TRBV12-5; D possibly uses TRBD1 or TRBD2 (5 bases each). V lost 0 bases, J lost 6 bases, and 14 bases lay in between. This CDR3 region has 16 residues. The V gene's germline CDR1 is LGHNT and CDR2 FRNRAP. In nucleotides, the CDR3 is TGTGCTAGTGGTTTGGTCGGGGCCCCTTGGGCCGGGGAGCTGTTTTTT. It is translated as CASGLVGAPWAGELFF.

This clone was seen more than once but under ten times. This chain uses TRBV5-1 with TRBJ2-5; no definite D call. Per germline, CDR1 SGHRS and CDR2 YFSETQ. V lost 2 bases to trimming and J lost 5 bases, with 4 bases between them. The CDR3 contains 11 residues. The CDR3 nucleotides read TGCGCCAGCAGCTTCGGGGAGACCCAGTACTTC. Encoded protein: CASSFGETQYF.

This clone was detected only once. CDR3 amino acids: CASSIDIGEAYGYTF. Written as DNA, the CDR3 is TGTGCCAGTAGTATAGACATCGGGGAGGCCTATGGCTACACCTTC. The chain carries TRBV19 and TRBJ1-2, with D uncertain. Trimming took off 0 bases at V and 4 bases at J, with 12 bases between the two ends. The CDR3 has 15 amino acids. The germline gives CDR1 LNHDA, CDR2 SQIVND (reference sequence).

The rearrangement uses TRBV19 and TRBJ2-2; 10 positions agree with TRBD2. J gave up 1 base and V 5 bases, and 10 bases lay outside the gene matches. The CDR3 consists of 18 residues. CDR1 and CDR2 from the germline V gene are LNHDA and SQIVND (reference sequence). In DNA, the CDR3 is TGTGCCAGTAGTGAACGCGGGATAGCGGGGGGGAACACCGGGGAGCTGTTTTTT. Translated: CASSERGIAGGNTGELFF.

This clone was observed once. This chain joins TRBV19 and TRBJ2-5; D is perhaps TRBD1 or TRBD2 (5 bases each). This CDR3 spans 12 amino acids. CDR1 LNHDA and CDR2 SQIVND come from the germline V gene (reference sequence). Trimming shortened V by 3 bases and J by 4 bases, and 6 bases separated the two germline ends. Here the CDR3 reads CASSMGVETQYF. For the CDR3, the DNA is TGTGCCAGTAGTATGGGGGTAGAGACCCAGTACTTC.

This clone was counted only a few times. The genes are TRBV5-8 and TRBJ1-5, with 10 nucleotides matching TRBD1. Germline trimming cut 6 bases from V and 9 bases from J; bases unmatched to any gene: 9. Per the germline V gene, CDR1 is SGHTS and CDR2 is YDEGEE. The CDR3 has 14 amino acids. Here the CDR3 reads CASTRQGARRPQHF. CDR3 sequence (DNA): TGTGCCAGCACCCGACAGGGGGCGCGTCGGCCCCAGCATTTT.

The V gene is TRBV7-2, the J gene TRBJ1-3, with TRBD1 identical over 7 bases. In germline, CDR1 is SGHTA, CDR2 FQGNSA. V lost 4 bases to trimming and J lost 3 bases; unmatched junction nucleotides: 9. The CDR3 is 16 amino acids. The CDR3 spells CASSSSGTAFGNTIYF. As DNA, the CDR3 is TGTGCCAGCAGCTCCAGCGGGACAGCCTTTGGAAACACCATATATTTT. Combining the CDR3 with reference TRBV7-2 and TRBJ1-3 gives the whole variable domain GAGVSQSPSNKVTEKGKDVELRCDPISGHTALYWYRQSLGQGLEFLIYFQGNSAPDKSGLPSDRFSAERTGGSVSTLTIQRTQQEDSAVYLCASSSSGTAFGNTIYFGEGSWLTVV.

V is TRBV4-1 and J is TRBJ2-1, with TRBD2 matching 8 bases. Trimming removed 1 base from V and 5 bases from J; junction bases left unmatched: 7. This CDR3 comprises 16 residues. Germline V gene sequence: CDR1 MGHRA, CDR2 YSYEKL. The CDR3 sequence: CASSQVGSGGNNEQFF. Here the CDR3 DNA reads TGCGCCAGCAGCCAAGTCGGCAGCGGGGGAAACAATGAGCAGTTCTTC.